This is a list of T cell receptor beta chains from one sample in a study of neoadjuvant anti-PD-1 for oral cavity cancer. Produced via immunoSEQ multiplex PCR; TCRdb's table is partial and in-frame only. Here the sample spans 63,000 or so clones, 70% to 90% being singletons. Here the sequenced sample was PBMCs, taken after nivolumab (anti-PD-1) treatment. The receptors come from a person between 40 and 85 years old with oral cavity squamous cell carcinoma. Both conserved end residues are part of each CDR3. D genes are given only for firm matches. Size tells how often a clone was seen (once, few, many) or the class of an expanded clone, and some rows leave it out.

j_gene: TRBJ2-3
abundance: .
v_gene: TRBV7-8
d_gene: .
CDR3aa: CASSLVEITDTQYF
CDR3nt: TGTGCCAGCAGCTTAGTCGAGATCACAGATACGCAGTATTTT

j_gene: TRBJ2-7
abundance: few
v_gene: TRBV10-1
d_gene: .
CDR3aa: CAQTKTYYEQYF
CDR3nt: TGCGCCCAAACCAAGACCTACTACGAGCAGTACTTC

j_gene: TRBJ1-2
abundance: .
v_gene: TRBV19
d_gene: TRBD1
CDR3aa: CASSIGQGDYGYTF
CDR3nt: TGTGCCAGTAGTATCGGACAGGGGGACTATGGCTACACCTTC

j_gene: TRBJ2-1
abundance: once
v_gene: TRBV10-3
d_gene: .
CDR3aa: CATQGASAGEQFF
CDR3nt: TGTGCCACCCAAGGGGCTAGCGCTGGTGAGCAGTTCTTC

j_gene: TRBJ2-3
abundance: .
v_gene: TRBV7-3
d_gene: TRBD2
CDR3aa: CASSFTGTSGTDTQYF
CDR3nt: TGTGCCAGCAGCTTTACCGGGACTAGCGGCACAGATACGCAGTATTTT

j_gene: TRBJ2-2
abundance: many
v_gene: TRBV6-5
d_gene: .
CDR3aa: CASSYGKNTGELFF
CDR3nt: TGTGCCAGCAGTTACGGGAAGAACACCGGGGAGCTGTTTTTT

j_gene: TRBJ2-1
abundance: .
v_gene: TRBV28
d_gene: .
CDR3aa: CASSRPGGNEQFF
CDR3nt: TGTGCCAGCAGCAGGCCCGGGGGCAATGAGCAGTTCTTC

j_gene: TRBJ2-3
abundance: once
v_gene: TRBV15
d_gene: .
CDR3aa: CATSRETPMDTQYF
CDR3nt: TGTGCCACCAGCAGAGAGACACCAATGGATACGCAGTATTTT

j_gene: TRBJ2-1
abundance: .
v_gene: TRBV7-9
d_gene: .
CDR3aa: CASSFRLLSSYNEQFF
CDR3nt: TGTGCCAGCAGCTTTAGGCTTCTAAGCTCCTACAATGAGCAGTTCTTC

j_gene: TRBJ2-3
abundance: .
v_gene: TRBV30
d_gene: TRBD2
CDR3aa: CAWSPGGQTFTDTQYF
CDR3nt: TGTGCCTGGAGCCCGGGAGGCCAAACGTTCACAGATACGCAGTATTTT

j_gene: TRBJ1-6
abundance: .
v_gene: TRBV30
d_gene: .
CDR3aa: CAWSVHIPRQESNSPLHF
CDR3nt: TGTGCCTGGAGTGTTCATATCCCGAGACAGGAGTCGAATTCACCCCTCCACTTT

j_gene: TRBJ2-1
abundance: .
v_gene: TRBV30
d_gene: TRBD2
CDR3aa: CAWGRLAGDYNEQFF
CDR3nt: TGTGCCTGGGGTCGACTAGCGGGGGACTACAATGAGCAGTTCTTC

j_gene: TRBJ2-1
abundance: once
v_gene: TRBV5-1
d_gene: .
CDR3aa: CASSPGTQNEQFF
CDR3nt: TGCGCCAGCAGCCCGGGGACGCAGAATGAGCAGTTCTTC

j_gene: TRBJ2-1
abundance: .
v_gene: TRBV5-1
d_gene: .
CDR3aa: CASSEVPGGSYNEQFF
CDR3nt: TGCGCCAGCAGCGAGGTTCCCGGGGGCTCCTACAATGAGCAGTTCTTC

j_gene: TRBJ1-1
abundance: .
v_gene: TRBV5-1
d_gene: .
CDR3aa: CASSQSASGLEAFF
CDR3nt: TGCGCCAGCAGCCAATCCGCCTCGGGCCTCGAAGCTTTCTTT

j_gene: TRBJ2-7
abundance: .
v_gene: TRBV28
d_gene: TRBD2
CDR3aa: CASSQLTSGRYYEQYF
CDR3nt: TGTGCCAGCAGCCAACTGACTAGCGGGAGGTACTACGAGCAGTACTTC

j_gene: TRBJ2-1
abundance: .
v_gene: TRBV9
d_gene: TRBD1
CDR3aa: CASRGQAARLRSRGDPYNEQFF
CDR3nt: TGTGCCAGCAGGGGACAGGCAGCTCGCCTACGCTCGAGGGGGGATCCCTACAATGAGCAGTTCTTC

j_gene: TRBJ2-3
abundance: .
v_gene: TRBV30
d_gene: TRBD1
CDR3aa: CAWRAGTGVTDTQYF
CDR3nt: TGTGCCTGGAGGGCCGGGACAGGGGTCACAGATACGCAGTATTTT